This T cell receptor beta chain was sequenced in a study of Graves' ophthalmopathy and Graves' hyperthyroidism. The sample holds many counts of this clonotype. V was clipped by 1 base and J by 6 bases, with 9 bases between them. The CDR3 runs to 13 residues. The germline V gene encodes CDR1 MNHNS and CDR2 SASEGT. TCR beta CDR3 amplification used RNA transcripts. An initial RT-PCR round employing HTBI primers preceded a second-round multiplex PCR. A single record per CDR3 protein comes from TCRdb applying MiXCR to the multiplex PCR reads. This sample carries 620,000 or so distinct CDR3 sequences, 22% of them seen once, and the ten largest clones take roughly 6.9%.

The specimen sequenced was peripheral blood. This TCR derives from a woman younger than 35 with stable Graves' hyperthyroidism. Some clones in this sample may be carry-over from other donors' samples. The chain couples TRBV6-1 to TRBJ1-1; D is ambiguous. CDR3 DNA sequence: TGTGCCAGCAGTGAAGTTAGTACGGCTGAAGCTTTCTTT. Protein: CASSEVSTAEAFF.